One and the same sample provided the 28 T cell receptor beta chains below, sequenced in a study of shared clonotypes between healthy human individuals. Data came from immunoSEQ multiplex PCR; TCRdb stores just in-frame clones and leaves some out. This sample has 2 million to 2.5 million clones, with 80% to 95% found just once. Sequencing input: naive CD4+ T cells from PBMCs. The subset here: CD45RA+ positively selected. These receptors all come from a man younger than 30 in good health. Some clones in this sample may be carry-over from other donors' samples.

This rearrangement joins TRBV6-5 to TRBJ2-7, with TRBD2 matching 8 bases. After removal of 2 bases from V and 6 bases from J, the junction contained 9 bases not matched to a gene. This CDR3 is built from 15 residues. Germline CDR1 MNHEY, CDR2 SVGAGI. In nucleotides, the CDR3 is TGTGCCAGCAGTTACGACGGGAGGGCCTCGGGCGAGCAGTACTTC. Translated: CASSYDGRASGEQYF.

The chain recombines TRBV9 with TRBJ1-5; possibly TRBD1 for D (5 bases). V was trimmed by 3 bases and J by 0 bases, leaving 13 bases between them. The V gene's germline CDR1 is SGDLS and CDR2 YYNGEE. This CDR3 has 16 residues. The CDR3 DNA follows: TGTGCCAGCAGCGAAGGGACGGGAGATAGCAATCAGCCCCAGCATTTT. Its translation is CASSEGTGDSNQPQHF.

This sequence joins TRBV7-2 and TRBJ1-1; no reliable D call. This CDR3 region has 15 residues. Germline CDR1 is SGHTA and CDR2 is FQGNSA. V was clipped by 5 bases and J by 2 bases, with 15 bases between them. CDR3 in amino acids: CASSPYREGNTEAFF. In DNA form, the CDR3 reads TGTGCCAGCAGCCCATACCGAGAGGGAAACACTGAAGCTTTCTTT.

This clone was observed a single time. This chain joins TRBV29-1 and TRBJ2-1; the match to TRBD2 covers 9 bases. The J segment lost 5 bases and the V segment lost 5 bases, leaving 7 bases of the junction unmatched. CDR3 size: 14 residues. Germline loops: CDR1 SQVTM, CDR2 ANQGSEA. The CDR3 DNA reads TGCAGCGTTAGACTAGCGGAGTCTCACAATGAGCAGTTCTTC. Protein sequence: CSVRLAESHNEQFF.

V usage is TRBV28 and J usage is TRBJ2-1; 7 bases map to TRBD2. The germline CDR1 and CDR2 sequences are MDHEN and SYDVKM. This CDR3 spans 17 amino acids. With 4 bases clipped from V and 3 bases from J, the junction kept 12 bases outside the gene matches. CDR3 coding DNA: TGTGCCAGCAGTTCTGGGGGGGACCGAGAGTTCTACAATGAGCAGTTCTTC. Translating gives CASSSGGDREFYNEQFF.

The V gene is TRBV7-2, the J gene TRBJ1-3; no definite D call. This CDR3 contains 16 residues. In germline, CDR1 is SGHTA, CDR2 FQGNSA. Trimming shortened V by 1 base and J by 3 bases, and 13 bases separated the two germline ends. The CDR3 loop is CASSLGPGGLGNTIYF. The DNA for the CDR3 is TGTGCCAGCAGCTTAGGCCCCGGAGGACTTGGAAACACCATATATTTT. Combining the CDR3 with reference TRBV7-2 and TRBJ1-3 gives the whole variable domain GAGVSQSPSNKVTEKGKDVELRCDPISGHTALYWYRQSLGQGLEFLIYFQGNSAPDKSGLPSDRFSAERTGGSVSTLTIQRTQQEDSAVYLCASSLGPGGLGNTIYFGEGSWLTVV.

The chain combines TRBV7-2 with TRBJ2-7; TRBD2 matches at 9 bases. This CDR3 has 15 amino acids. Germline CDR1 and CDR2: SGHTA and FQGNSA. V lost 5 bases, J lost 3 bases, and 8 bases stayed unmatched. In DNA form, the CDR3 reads TGTGCCAGCAGCCGGACTGGGACTAGCAGCTACGAGCAGTACTTC. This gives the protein CASSRTGTSSYEQYF. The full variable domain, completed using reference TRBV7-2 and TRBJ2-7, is GAGVSQSPSNKVTEKGKDVELRCDPISGHTALYWYRQSLGQGLEFLIYFQGNSAPDKSGLPSDRFSAERTGGSVSTLTIQRTQQEDSAVYLCASSRTGTSSYEQYFGPGTRLTVT.

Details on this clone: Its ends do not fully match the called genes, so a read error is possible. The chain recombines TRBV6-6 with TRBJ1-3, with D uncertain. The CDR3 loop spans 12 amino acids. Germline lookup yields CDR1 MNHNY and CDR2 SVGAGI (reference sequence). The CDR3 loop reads CAISESGNTIYF. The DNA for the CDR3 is TGTGCCATCAGTGAGTCTGGAAACACCATATATTTT.

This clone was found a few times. The CDR3 DNA reads as TGCGCCAGCAGCTTGGATGCCATTAACACTGAAGCTTTCTTT. This encodes CASSLDAINTEAFF. This sequence joins TRBV5-1 and TRBJ1-1; D not certain. The V end was cut by 0 bases, the J end by 2 bases, with 8 bases between. The CDR3 is made up of 14 amino acids. CDR1 is SGHRS and CDR2 is YFSETQ in the germline V gene.

The CDR3 DNA reads as TGTGCCAGCAGCCCGGGAACAGGGGGGGGCTATGGCTACACCTTC. As protein: CASSPGTGGGYGYTF. V and J are TRBV9 and TRBJ1-2; 8 positions match TRBD1. The CDR3 has 15 residues. The V gene's germline CDR1 is SGDLS and CDR2 YYNGEE. J gave up 4 bases and V 4 bases, and 9 bases lay outside the gene matches.

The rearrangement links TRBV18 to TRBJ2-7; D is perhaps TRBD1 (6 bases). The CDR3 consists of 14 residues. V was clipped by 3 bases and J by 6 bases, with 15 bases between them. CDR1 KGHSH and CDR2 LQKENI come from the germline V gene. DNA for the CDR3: TGTGCCAGCTCACCCAGCCTTAACAGGGCCGAGCAGTACTTC. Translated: CASSPSLNRAEQYF.

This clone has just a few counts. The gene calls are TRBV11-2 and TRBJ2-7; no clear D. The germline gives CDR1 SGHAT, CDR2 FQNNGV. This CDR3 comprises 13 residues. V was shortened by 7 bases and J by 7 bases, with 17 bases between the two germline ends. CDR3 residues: CASTPTVVGEQYF. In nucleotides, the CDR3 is TGTGCCAGCACCCCCACCGTAGTGGGTGAGCAGTACTTC.

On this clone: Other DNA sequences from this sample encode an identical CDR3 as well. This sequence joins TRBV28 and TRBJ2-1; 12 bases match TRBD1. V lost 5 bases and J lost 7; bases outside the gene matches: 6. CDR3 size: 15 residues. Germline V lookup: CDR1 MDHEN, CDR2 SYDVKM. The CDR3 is CASSRDRGRRNEQFF. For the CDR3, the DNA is TGTGCCAGCAGTAGGGACAGGGGGCGCAGGAATGAGCAGTTCTTC.

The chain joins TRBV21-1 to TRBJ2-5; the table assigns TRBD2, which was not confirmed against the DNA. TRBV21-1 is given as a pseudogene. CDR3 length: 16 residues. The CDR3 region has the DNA TGTGCCAGCAGCAAATCACCCGGGACTGGAAAAGAGACCCAGTACTTC. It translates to CASSKSPGTGKETQYF.

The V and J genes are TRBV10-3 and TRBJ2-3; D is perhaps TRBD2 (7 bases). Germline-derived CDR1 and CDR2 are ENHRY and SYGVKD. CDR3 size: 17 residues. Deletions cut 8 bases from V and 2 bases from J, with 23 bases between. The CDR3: CAIQLGGASRHTDTQYF. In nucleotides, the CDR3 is TGTGCCATCCAACTGGGGGGGGCTAGCAGACACACAGATACGCAGTATTTT.

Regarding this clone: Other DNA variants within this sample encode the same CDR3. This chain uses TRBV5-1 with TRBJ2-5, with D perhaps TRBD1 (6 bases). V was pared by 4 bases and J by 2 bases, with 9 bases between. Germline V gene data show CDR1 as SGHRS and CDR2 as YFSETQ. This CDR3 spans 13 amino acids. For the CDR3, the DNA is TGCGCCAGCAGCCGCGGACAGCAAGAGACCCAGTACTTC. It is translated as CASSRGQQETQYF.

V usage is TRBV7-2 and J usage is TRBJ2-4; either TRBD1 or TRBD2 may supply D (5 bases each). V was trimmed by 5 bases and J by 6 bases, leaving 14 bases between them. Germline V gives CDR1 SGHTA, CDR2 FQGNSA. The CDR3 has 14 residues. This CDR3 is CASSPKGRANIQYF. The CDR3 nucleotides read TGTGCCAGCAGCCCGAAGGGACGGGCAAACATTCAGTACTTC.

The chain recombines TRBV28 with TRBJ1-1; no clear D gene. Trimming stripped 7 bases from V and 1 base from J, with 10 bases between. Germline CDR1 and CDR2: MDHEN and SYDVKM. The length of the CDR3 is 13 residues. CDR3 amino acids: CASTPSRNTEAFF. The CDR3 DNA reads TGTGCCAGCACTCCTAGCCGGAACACTGAAGCTTTCTTT.

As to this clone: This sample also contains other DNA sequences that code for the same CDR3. CDR3 loop: CASSRQGYGYTF. As DNA, the CDR3 is TGTGCCAGCAGTCGACAGGGGTATGGCTACACCTTC. This sequence joins TRBV6-5 and TRBJ1-2; 8 nucleotides align to TRBD1. This CDR3 comprises 12 residues. The trim removed 5 bases at V and 5 bases at J, leaving 1 base unmatched. The germline V gene has CDR1 MNHEY and CDR2 SVGAGI.

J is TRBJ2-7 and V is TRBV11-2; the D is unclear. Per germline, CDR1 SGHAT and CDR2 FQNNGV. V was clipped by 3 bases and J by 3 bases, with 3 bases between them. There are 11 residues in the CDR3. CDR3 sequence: CASSFYYEQYF. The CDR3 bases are TGTGCCAGCAGCTTCTACTACGAGCAGTACTTC.

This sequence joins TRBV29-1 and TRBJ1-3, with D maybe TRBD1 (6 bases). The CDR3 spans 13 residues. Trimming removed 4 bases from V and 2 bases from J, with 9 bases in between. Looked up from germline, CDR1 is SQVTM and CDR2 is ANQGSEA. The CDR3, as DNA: TGCAGCGTTGGGGGGCAGGCTGGAAACACCATATATTTT. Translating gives CSVGGQAGNTIYF.

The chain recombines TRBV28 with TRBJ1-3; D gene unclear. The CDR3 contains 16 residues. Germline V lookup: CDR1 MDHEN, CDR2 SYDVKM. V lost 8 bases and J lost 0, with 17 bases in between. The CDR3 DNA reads TGTGCCAGCTCGCCCGAGGGAACAATCTCTGGAAACACCATATATTTT. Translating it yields CASSPEGTISGNTIYF.

As DNA, the CDR3 is TGTGCCAGCAGTCCGCCAGGCGCGGCGGGCACCGGGGAGCTGTTTTTT. Its translation: CASSPPGAAGTGELFF. The genes are TRBV28 and TRBJ2-2, with a possible D match to TRBD2 (5 bases). The length of the CDR3 is 16 residues. V dropped 5 bases and J dropped 4 bases, with 17 bases sitting between them. CDR1 and CDR2 from the germline V gene are MDHEN and SYDVKM. Full variable domain (missing parts from reference TRBV28 and TRBJ2-2): DVKVTQSSRYLVKRTGEKVFLECVQDMDHENMFWYRQDPGLGLRLIYFSYDVKMKEKGDIPEGYSVSREKKERFSLILESASTNQTSMYLCASSPPGAAGTGELFFGEGSRLTVL.

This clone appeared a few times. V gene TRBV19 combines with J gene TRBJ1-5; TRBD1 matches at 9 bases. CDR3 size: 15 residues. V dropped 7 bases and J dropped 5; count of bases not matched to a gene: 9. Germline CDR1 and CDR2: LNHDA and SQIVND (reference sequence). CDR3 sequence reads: CASTQTGQGHQPQHF. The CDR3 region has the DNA TGTGCCAGTACCCAGACGGGACAGGGCCATCAGCCCCAGCATTTT.

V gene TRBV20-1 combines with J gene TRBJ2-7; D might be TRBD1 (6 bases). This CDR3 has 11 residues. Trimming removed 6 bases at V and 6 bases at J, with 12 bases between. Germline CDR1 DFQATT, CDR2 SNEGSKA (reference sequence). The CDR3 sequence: CSAPTGTEQYF. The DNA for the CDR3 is TGCAGTGCACCTACAGGGACCGAGCAGTACTTC.

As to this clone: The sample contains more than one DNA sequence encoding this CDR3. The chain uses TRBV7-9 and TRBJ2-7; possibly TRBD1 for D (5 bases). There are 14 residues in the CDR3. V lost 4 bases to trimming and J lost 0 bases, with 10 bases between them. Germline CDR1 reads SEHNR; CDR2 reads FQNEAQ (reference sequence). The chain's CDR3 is CASSSRGGSYEQYF. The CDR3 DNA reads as TGTGCCAGCAGCTCTAGGGGCGGCTCCTACGAGCAGTACTTC.

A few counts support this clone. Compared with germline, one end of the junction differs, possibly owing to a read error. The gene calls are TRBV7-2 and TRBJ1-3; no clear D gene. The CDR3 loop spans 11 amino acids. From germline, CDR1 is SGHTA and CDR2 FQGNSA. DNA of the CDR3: TGTGCCAGCAGCTTACTTTGGAGTGTGGTTTTT. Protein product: CASSLLWSVVF.

CDR3 coding DNA: TGCGCCAGCAGCCCCAACCCCCCGGGAGGTGGGTACGAGCAGTACTTC. This sequence encodes CASSPNPPGGGYEQYF. The rearrangement uses TRBV5-1 and TRBJ2-7; 7 bases fit TRBD2. Losses at the gene ends were 4 bases for V and 4 bases for J; bases not matched to a gene: 14. CDR1 and CDR2 from the germline V gene are SGHRS and YFSETQ. The CDR3 loop spans 16 amino acids. Full variable domain (rest looked up from reference TRBV5-1 and TRBJ2-7): KAGVTQTPRYLIKTRGQQVTLSCSPISGHRSVSWYQQTPGQGLQFLFEYFSETQRNKGNFPGRFSGRQFSNSRSEMNVSTLELGDSALYLCASSPNPPGGGYEQYFGPGTRLTVT.